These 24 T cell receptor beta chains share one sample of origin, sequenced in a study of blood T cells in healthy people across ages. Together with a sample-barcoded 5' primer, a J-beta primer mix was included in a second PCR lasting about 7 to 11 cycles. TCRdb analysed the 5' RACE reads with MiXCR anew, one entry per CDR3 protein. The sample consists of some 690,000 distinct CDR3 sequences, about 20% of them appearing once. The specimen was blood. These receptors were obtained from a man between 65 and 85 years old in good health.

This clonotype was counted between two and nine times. DNA for the CDR3: TGTGCCAGCAGTTACCGCCCTAGCGGGAGATACGAGCAGTACTTC. Protein: CASSYRPSGRYEQYF. This chain links TRBV6-2 or TRBV6-3 with TRBJ2-7, with 10 positions matching TRBD2. The CDR3 covers 15 residues. Germline trimming cut 2 bases from V and 4 bases from J; bases unmatched to any gene: 5. Germline V lookup: CDR1 MNHEY, CDR2 SVGEGT.

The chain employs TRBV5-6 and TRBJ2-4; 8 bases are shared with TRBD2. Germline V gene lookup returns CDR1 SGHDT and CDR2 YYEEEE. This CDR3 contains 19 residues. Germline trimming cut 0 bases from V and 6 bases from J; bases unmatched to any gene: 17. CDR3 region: CASSLGGRLSGTVGNIQYF. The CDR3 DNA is TGTGCCAGCAGCTTGGGAGGGAGACTTAGCGGGACCGTTGGAAACATTCAGTACTTC.

DNA for the CDR3: TGTGCCAGCAGAGGACGGTTTAGCAATCAGCCCCAGCATTTT. This gives the protein CASRGRFSNQPQHF. V and J are TRBV6-5 and TRBJ1-5; D gene uncertain. This CDR3 is built from 14 residues. CDR1 MNHEY and CDR2 SVGAGI come from the germline V gene. V shed 6 bases and J shed 0 bases, with 9 bases lying between them.

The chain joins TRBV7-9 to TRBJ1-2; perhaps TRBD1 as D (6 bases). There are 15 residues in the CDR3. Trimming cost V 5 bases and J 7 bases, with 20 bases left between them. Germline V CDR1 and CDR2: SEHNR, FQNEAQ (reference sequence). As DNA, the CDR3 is TGTGCCAGCAGCCCTATTGAGGTGGGGGCTGGTGGCTACACCTTC. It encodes CASSPIEVGAGGYTF.

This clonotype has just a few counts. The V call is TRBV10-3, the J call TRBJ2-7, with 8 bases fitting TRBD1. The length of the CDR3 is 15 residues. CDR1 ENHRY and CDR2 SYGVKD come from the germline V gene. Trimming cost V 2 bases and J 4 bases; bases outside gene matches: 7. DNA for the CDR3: TGTGCCATCAGTGAGGCGCAGGGGGCGAGTTACGAGCAGTACGTC. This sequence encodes CAISEAQGASYEQYV.

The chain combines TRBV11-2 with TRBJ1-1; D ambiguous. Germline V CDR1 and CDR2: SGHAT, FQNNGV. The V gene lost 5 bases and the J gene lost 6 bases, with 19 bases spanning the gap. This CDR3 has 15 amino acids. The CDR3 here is CASSARSQVAPEAFF. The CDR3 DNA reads TGTGCCAGCAGCGCCAGAAGCCAGGTGGCGCCTGAAGCTTTCTTT.

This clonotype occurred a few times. Written as DNA, the CDR3 is TGCAGCGTTCGGACAGCATTAAACACTGAAGCTTTCTTT. This gives the protein CSVRTALNTEAFF. V and J are TRBV29-1 and TRBJ1-1, with D possibly being TRBD1 (6 bases). The V gene's germline CDR1 is SQVTM and CDR2 ANQGSEA. The CDR3 covers 13 residues. V was pared by 5 bases and J by 2 bases, with 12 bases between.

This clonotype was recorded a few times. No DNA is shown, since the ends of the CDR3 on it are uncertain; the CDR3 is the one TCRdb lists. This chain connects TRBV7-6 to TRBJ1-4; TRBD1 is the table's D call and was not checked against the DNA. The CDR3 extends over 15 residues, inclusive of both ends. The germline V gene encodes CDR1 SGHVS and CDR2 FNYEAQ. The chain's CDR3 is CASSFGQGTNEKLLF.

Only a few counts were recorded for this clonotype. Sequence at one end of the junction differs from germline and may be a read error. In DNA form, the CDR3 reads TGTGCCAGCAGTTCTTGTTGTAGGATAGTAAATGGGCAGTTCTTC. Translation: CASSSCCRIVNGQFF. The chain combines TRBV6-8 with TRBJ2-1; D gene uncertain. The CDR3 consists of 15 residues. Looked up from germline, CDR1 is MNHGY and CDR2 is SAAAGT.

In DNA, the CDR3 is TGTGCCAGCAGCTTAGCTGGGGAAGGTACCCATGGCTACACCTTC. Translated: CASSLAGEGTHGYTF. The J gene is TRBJ1-2, the V gene TRBV7-9; D not resolved. Trimming took off 0 bases at V and 6 bases at J, with 14 bases between the two ends. Germline assignment: CDR1 SEHNR and CDR2 FQNEAQ (reference sequence). The CDR3 loop spans 15 amino acids.

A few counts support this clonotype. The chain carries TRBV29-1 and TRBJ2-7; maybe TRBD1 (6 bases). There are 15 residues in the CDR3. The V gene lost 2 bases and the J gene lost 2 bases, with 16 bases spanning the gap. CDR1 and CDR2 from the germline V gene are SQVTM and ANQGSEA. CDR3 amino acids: CSVEPADSPTYEQYF. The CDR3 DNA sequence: TGCAGCGTTGAACCGGCGGACAGTCCTACCTACGAGCAGTACTTC.

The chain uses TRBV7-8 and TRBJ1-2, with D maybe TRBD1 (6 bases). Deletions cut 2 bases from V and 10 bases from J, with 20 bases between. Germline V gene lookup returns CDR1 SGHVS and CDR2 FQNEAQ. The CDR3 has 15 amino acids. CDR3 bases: TGTGCCAGCAGCTTAACCGAGGACGGGGGGCCTGACTACACCTTC. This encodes CASSLTEDGGPDYTF.

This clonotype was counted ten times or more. CDR3 DNA: TGCAGCGTCGCGTACACTAGCGGGAGCCACAATGAGCAGTTCTTC. Amino acids: CSVAYTSGSHNEQFF. The chain has TRBV29-1 and TRBJ2-1; 11 bases match TRBD2. Per germline, CDR1 SQVTM and CDR2 ANQGSEA. This CDR3 contains 15 residues. Trimming at V came to 6 bases and at J to 5 bases, leaving 9 bases not matched to a gene.

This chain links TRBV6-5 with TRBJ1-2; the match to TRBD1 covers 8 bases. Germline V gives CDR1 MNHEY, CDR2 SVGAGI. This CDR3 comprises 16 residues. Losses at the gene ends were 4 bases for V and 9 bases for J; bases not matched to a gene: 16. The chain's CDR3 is CASSSRTGTSERRYTF. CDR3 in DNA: TGTGCCAGCAGTTCGAGGACAGGGACATCGGAGCGTCGCTACACCTTC.

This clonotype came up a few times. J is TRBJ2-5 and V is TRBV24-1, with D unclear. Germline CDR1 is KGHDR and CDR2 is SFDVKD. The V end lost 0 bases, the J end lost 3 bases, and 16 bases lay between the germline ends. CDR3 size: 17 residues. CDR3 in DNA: TGTGCCACCAGTGATTTGCATGGTAGAGGCAGAAAAGAGACCCAGTACTTC. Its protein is CATSDLHGRGRKETQYF.

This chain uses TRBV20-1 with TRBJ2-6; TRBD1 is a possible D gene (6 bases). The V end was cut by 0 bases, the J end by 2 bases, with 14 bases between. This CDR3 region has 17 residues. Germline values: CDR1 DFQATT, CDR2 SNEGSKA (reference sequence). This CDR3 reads CSARDLWAGAGANVLTF. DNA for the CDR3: TGCAGTGCTAGAGATTTGTGGGCAGGGGCTGGGGCCAACGTCCTGACTTTC.

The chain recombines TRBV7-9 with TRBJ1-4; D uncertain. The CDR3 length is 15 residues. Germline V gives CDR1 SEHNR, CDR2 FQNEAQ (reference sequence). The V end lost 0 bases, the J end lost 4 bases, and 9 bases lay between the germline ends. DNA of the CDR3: TGTGCCAGCAGCTTAGCTGGTCGGTATAATGAAAAACTGTTTTTT. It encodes CASSLAGRYNEKLFF.

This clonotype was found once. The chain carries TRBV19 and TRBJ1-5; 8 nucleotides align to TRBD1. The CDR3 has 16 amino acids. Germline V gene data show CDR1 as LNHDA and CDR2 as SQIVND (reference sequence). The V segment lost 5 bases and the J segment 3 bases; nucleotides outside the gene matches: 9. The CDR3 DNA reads TGTGCCAGTAGTCCAACGGGGACAGGCATCAATCAGCCCCAGCATTTT. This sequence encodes CASSPTGTGINQPQHF.

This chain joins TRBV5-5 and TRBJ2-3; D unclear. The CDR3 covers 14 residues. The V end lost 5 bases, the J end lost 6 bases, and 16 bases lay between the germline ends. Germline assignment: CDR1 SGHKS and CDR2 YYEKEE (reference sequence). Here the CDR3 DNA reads TGTGCCAGCAGTATCGCGGTTTCCCCTGATACGCAGTATTTT. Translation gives CASSIAVSPDTQYF. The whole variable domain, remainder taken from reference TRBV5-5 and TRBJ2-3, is DAGVTQSPTHLIKTRGQQVTLRCSPISGHKSVSWYQQVLGQGPQFIFQYYEKEERGRGNFPDRFSARQFPNYSSELNVNALLLGDSALYLCASSIAVSPDTQYFGPGTRLTVL.

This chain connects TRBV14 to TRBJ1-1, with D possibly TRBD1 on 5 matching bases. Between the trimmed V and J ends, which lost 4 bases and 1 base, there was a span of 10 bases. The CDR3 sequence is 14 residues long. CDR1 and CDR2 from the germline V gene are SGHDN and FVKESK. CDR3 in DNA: TGTGCCAGCAGCCGGACACGGGAGAACACTGAAGCTTTCTTT. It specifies CASSRTRENTEAFF. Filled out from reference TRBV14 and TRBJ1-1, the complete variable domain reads EAGVTQFPSHSVIEKGQTVTLRCDPISGHDNLYWYRRVMGKEIKFLLHFVKESKQDESGMPNNRFLAERTGGTYSTLKVQPAELEDSGVYFCASSRTRENTEAFFGQGTRLTVV.

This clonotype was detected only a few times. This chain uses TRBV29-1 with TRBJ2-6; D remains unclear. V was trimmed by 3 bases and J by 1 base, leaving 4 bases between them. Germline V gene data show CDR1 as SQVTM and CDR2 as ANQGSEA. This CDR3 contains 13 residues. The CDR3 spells CSVEDSGANVLTF. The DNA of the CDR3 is TGCAGCGTTGAGGATTCTGGGGCCAACGTCCTGACTTTC. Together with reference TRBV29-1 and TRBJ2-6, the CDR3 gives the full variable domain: SAVISQKPSRDICQRGTSLTIQCQVDSQVTMMFWYRQQPGQSLTLIATANQGSEATYESGFVIDKFPISRPNLTFSTLTVSNMSPEDSSIYLCSVEDSGANVLTFGAGSRLTVL.

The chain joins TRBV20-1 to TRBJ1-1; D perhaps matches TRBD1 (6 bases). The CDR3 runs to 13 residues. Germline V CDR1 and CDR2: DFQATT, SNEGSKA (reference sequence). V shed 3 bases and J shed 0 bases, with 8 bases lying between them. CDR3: CSASQGMNTEAFF. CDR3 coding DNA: TGCAGTGCTAGTCAGGGGATGAACACTGAAGCTTTCTTT.

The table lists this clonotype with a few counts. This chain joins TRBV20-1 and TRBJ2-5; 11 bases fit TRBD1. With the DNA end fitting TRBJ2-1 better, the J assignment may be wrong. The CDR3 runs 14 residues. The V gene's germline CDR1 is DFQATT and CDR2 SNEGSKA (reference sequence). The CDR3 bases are TGCAGTGCTACGACCGGGACAGGGGGGGATGAGCAGTTCTTC. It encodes CSATTGTGGDEQFF.

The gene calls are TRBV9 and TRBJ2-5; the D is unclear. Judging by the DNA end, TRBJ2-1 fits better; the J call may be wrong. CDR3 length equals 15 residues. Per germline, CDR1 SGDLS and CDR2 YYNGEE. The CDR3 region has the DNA TGTGCCAGCAGCGTTTTTGCGGCCCCTGGGAATGAGCAGTTCTTC. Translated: CASSVFAAPGNEQFF.